This TCR beta chain was retrieved from a study of T cell repertoires in cytomegalovirus infection. About the research overall: Used in the study were CMV epitopes, some recently identified and HLA-C-restricted, others well-studied and HLA-B-restricted. Study-wide results and limits: It was HLA-C-restricted CMV-specific TCR beta clonotypes that dominated the response ex vivo. Based on cumulative public TCR beta family frequency, carriers of CMV plus the relevant HLA were identified.

The sample holds many counts of this clonotype. Its antigen is as yet unknown. MiXCR, run by TCRdb on the reads, gives a single entry per CDR3 protein. The sample contains roughly 920,000 distinct CDR3 sequences, around a third of which appear only once. The material sequenced was cultured CD8+ T cells from PBMCs, taken from culture after CMV antigen stimulation. This clonotype was obtained from a human donor in good health (CMV status not recorded). Some clones in this sample may be carry-over from other donors' samples.

CDR3 bases: TGTGCCAGCAACACCAATCCGAACACTGAAGCTTTCTTT. Translation gives CASNTNPNTEAFF. The chain couples TRBV7-9 to TRBJ1-1; D not resolved. The CDR3 is made up of 13 amino acids. Germline-derived CDR1 and CDR2 are SEHNR and FQNEAQ (reference sequence). Trimming left V 7 bases short and J 1 base short, with 10 bases between.